The 14 T cell receptor beta chains listed next were all sequenced from one sample in a study of T cell repertoires in cytomegalovirus infection. What these receptors recognize is not known. TCRdb called the reads again in MiXCR, with one record for every CDR3 protein. This repertoire shows about 900,000 distinct CDR3 sequences, about a third found once; its top ten account for over 12%. The material sequenced was cultured CD8+ T cells from PBMCs, taken from culture after CMV antigen stimulation. These receptors were collected from a human donor in good health (CMV status not recorded). Some clones in this sample may be carry-over from other donors' samples.

The chain has TRBV27 and TRBJ2-7, with 11 bases identical to TRBD2. This CDR3 has 15 amino acids. Germline V CDR1 and CDR2: MNHEY, SMNVEV (reference sequence). With 5 bases clipped from V and 5 bases from J, the junction kept 8 bases outside the gene matches. CDR3 region: CASSVPGLAVDEQYF. The CDR3 nucleotides read TGTGCCAGCAGTGTCCCGGGACTAGCGGTCGACGAGCAGTACTTC.

The V gene is TRBV12-3 or TRBV12-4, the J gene TRBJ1-4, with TRBD1 identical over 7 bases. The CDR3 runs to 14 residues. The trim removed 7 bases at V and 4 bases at J, leaving 6 bases unmatched. The CDR3 loop is CASTKGAGNEKLFF. CDR3 bases: TGTGCCAGCACCAAGGGGGCGGGTAATGAAAAACTGTTTTTT.

The chain employs TRBV20-1 and TRBJ2-7, with D perhaps TRBD1 (6 bases). This CDR3 spans 14 amino acids. Trimming left V 6 bases short and J 2 bases short, with 17 bases between. Germline V CDR1 and CDR2: DFQATT, SNEGSKA (reference sequence). CDR3 coding DNA: TGCAGTGCCGCCCCCCCGGACAGACCCTACGAGCAGTACTTC. Its translation: CSAAPPDRPYEQYF.

The CDR3 region has the DNA TGTGCCAGCAGTGTTTCCGGGACAGGGTTGAATGAGCAGTTCTTC. Translation gives CASSVSGTGLNEQFF. The chain has TRBV7-3 and TRBJ2-1; 9 positions match TRBD1. The CDR3 totals 15 residues. The V segment lost 6 bases and the J segment 7 bases; nucleotides outside the gene matches: 10. Germline lookup yields CDR1 SGHTA and CDR2 FQGTGA.

This clonotype was detected many times. V usage is TRBV29-1 and J usage is TRBJ1-2; D not resolved. Trimming pared 3 bases from V and 4 bases from J, leaving 12 bases between. The length of the CDR3 is 13 residues. The V gene's germline CDR1 is SQVTM and CDR2 ANQGSEA. The CDR3 loop is CSVEETSTYGYTF. In nucleotides, the CDR3 is TGCAGCGTTGAGGAAACGTCAACCTATGGCTACACCTTC.

This clonotype appeared a few times. The CDR3 DNA reads as TGCAGCCTACAGGGACGCGGTGGCTACACCTTC. Protein product: CSLQGRGGYTF. This rearrangement joins TRBV29-1 to TRBJ1-2, with a weak D call TRBD1 (6 bases). Germline CDR1 SQVTM, CDR2 ANQGSEA. The CDR3 runs to 11 residues. The V gene lost 8 bases and the J gene lost 7 bases, with 14 bases spanning the gap.

This clonotype was detected many times. V gene TRBV12-3 or TRBV12-4 combines with J gene TRBJ1-6; D is possibly TRBD1 (6 bases). The CDR3 is made up of 16 amino acids. Between the trimmed V and J ends, which lost 3 bases and 5 bases, there was a span of 14 bases. The CDR3 sequence: CASSLGSGENNSPLHF. As DNA, the CDR3 is TGTGCCAGCAGTTTGGGATCAGGGGAGAATAATTCACCCCTCCACTTT.

This clonotype has only a few counts. The V gene is TRBV6-2 or TRBV6-3, the J gene TRBJ2-7; D is possibly TRBD1 (5 bases). The CDR3 extends over 15 amino acids. Deletions cut 0 bases from V and 2 bases from J, with 11 bases between. CDR1 is MNHEY and CDR2 is SVGEGT in the germline V gene. CDR3 sequence reads: CASSYSIGATYEQYV. CDR3 nucleotide sequence: TGTGCCAGCAGTTACTCGATAGGGGCCACCTACGAGCAGTACGTC.

The table lists this clonotype with a count of one. V usage is TRBV6-5 and J usage is TRBJ2-7; TRBD1 is a possible D gene (6 bases). The CDR3 length is 15 residues. CDR1 and CDR2 (germline): MNHEY, SVGAGI. V lost 3 bases to trimming and J lost 3 bases, with 15 bases between them. Written as DNA, the CDR3 is TGTGCCAGCAGTTATCTAGAGGGGACAATCTACGAGCAGTACTTC. Its translation: CASSYLEGTIYEQYF.

This clonotype was counted only a few times. The chain employs TRBV7-6 and TRBJ2-1, with a tentative D call TRBD2 (7 bases). V shed 2 bases and J shed 4 bases, with 18 bases lying between them. Germline V gene lookup returns CDR1 SGHVS and CDR2 FNYEAQ. The CDR3 is made up of 17 amino acids. The CDR3 nucleotides read TGTGCCAGCAGCTTAAGTTCCGGCGGGGGCCGGTACAATGAGCAGTTCTTC. Its protein is CASSLSSGGGRYNEQFF.

The J gene is TRBJ1-1, the V gene TRBV7-2, with D possibly being TRBD1 (5 bases). In germline, CDR1 is SGHTA, CDR2 FQGNSA. CDR3 length: 16 residues. V gave up 5 bases and J gave up 2 bases, with 18 bases separating them. CDR3 DNA: TGTGCCAGCAGCCCTAGGGACCGATACAGAAACACTGAAGCTTTCTTT. Protein product: CASSPRDRYRNTEAFF.

V and J are TRBV7-9 and TRBJ1-3; D is undetermined. V shed 5 bases and J shed 4 bases, with 15 bases lying between them. The germline V gene has CDR1 SEHNR and CDR2 FQNEAQ (reference sequence). The CDR3 length is 15 residues. The CDR3 reads CASSPWGAGGNTIYF. In DNA form, the CDR3 reads TGTGCCAGCAGCCCATGGGGTGCGGGAGGAAACACCATATATTTT.

The chain links TRBV7-9 to TRBJ2-1, with 10 nucleotides matching TRBD1. V dropped 4 bases and J dropped 9; count of bases not matched to a gene: 15. The CDR3 length is 17 residues. Germline lookup yields CDR1 SEHNR and CDR2 FQNEAQ (reference sequence). In DNA form, the CDR3 reads TGTGCCAGCAGCTCCCGCCTTAAGACAGGGGGCCTGGGTGAGCAGTTCTTC. Encoded protein: CASSSRLKTGGLGEQFF. Full variable domain (missing parts from reference TRBV7-9 and TRBJ2-1): DTGVSQNPRHKITKRGQNVTFRCDPISEHNRLYWYRQTLGQGPEFLTYFQNEAQLEKSRLLSDRFSAERPKGSFSTLEIQRTEQGDSAMYLCASSSRLKTGGLGEQFFGPGTRLTVL.

The gene calls are TRBV14 and TRBJ2-3; 7 nucleotides match TRBD2. The CDR3 is made up of 16 amino acids. Trimming at V came to 3 bases and at J to 7 bases, leaving 13 bases not matched to a gene. Germline lookup yields CDR1 SGHDN and CDR2 FVKESK. The CDR3 coding sequence is TGTGCCAGCAGCCAGCCCCCTAGCGGACGTAGAAATACGCAGTATTTT. It codes for CASSQPPSGRRNTQYF. Looking up the rest from reference TRBV14 and TRBJ2-3 gives the full variable domain: EAGVTQFPSHSVIEKGQTVTLRCDPISGHDNLYWYRRVMGKEIKFLLHFVKESKQDESGMPNNRFLAERTGGTYSTLKVQPAELEDSGVYFCASSQPPSGRRNTQYFGPGTRLTVL.